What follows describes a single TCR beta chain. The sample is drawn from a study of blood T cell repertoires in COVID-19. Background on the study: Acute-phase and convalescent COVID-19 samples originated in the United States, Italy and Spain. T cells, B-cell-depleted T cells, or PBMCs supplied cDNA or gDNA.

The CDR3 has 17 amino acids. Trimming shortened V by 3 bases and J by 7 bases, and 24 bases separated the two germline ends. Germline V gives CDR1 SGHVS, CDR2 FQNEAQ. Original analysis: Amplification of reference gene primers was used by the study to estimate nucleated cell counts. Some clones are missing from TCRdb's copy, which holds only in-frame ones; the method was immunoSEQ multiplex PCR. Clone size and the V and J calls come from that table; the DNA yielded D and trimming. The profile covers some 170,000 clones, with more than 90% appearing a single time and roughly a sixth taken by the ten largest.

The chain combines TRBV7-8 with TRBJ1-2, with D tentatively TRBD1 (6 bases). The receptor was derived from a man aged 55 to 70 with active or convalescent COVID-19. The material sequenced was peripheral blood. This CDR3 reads CASSLGEMDSSGSGYTF. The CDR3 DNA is TGTGCCAGCAGCTTGGGGGAAATGGACAGCAGTGGATCTGGCTACACCTTC.